What follows are 24 T cell receptor beta chains derived from one specimen sequenced in a study of OX40 agonist ivuxolimab in advanced cancers. Assay used: immunoSEQ multiplex PCR; TCRdb lists only in-frame clones, some missing. The top ten hold more than 8.5% of the sample, which has roughly 90,000 clones, 91% seen once. The sample here was CD4+ or CD8+ T cells sorted from blood, taken in a trial of the OX40 agonist ivuxolimab. These receptor sequences come from an adult with an advanced solid tumor such as melanoma, head and neck, liver or kidney cancer.

The rearrangement uses TRBV28 and TRBJ2-7; 9 bases align to TRBD1. CDR3 length equals 16 residues. The germline V gene has CDR1 MDHEN and CDR2 SYDVKM. V gave up 8 bases and J gave up 7 bases; unmatched junction bases: 18. The CDR3 bases are TGTGCCAGCCGAACCACAGGGGGCAATGATTTACGAGAGCAGTACTTC. It encodes CASRTTGGNDLREQYF. The full variable domain, completed using reference TRBV28 and TRBJ2-7, is DVKVTQSSRYLVKRTGEKVFLECVQDMDHENMFWYRQDPGLGLRLIYFSYDVKMKEKGDIPEGYSVSREKKERFSLILESASTNQTSMYLCASRTTGGNDLREQYFGPGTRLTVT.

A remark on this clone: At the DNA level, this CDR3 is encoded by other sequences in the same sample as well. The rearrangement joins TRBV6-5 to TRBJ1-1; D is unclear. The CDR3 covers 12 residues. V was clipped by 4 bases and J by 1 base, with 4 bases between them. The germline CDR1 and CDR2 sequences are MNHEY and SVGAGI. In DNA form, the CDR3 reads TGTGCCAGCAGTTTAGAGAACACTGAAGCTTTCTTT. As protein: CASSLENTEAFF.

This rearrangement joins TRBV27 to TRBJ2-7; D gene unclear. The CDR3 covers 14 residues. Trimming took off 2 bases at V and 1 base at J, with 9 bases between the two ends. From germline, CDR1 is MNHEY and CDR2 SMNVEV (reference sequence). Written as DNA, the CDR3 is TGTGCCAGCAGTTTAATCGCAGCATCCTACGAGCAGTACTTC. Encoded protein: CASSLIAASYEQYF.

The V gene is TRBV2, the J gene TRBJ2-7; possibly TRBD1 for D (6 bases). V lost 7 bases to trimming and J lost 3 bases, with 13 bases between them. The CDR3 length is 13 residues. The germline V gene encodes CDR1 SNHLY and CDR2 FYNNEI. CDR3 protein: CASTSGERYEQYF. The CDR3 region has the DNA TGTGCCAGCACTTCAGGGGAGCGCTACGAGCAGTACTTC. The complete variable domain, with remaining parts taken from reference TRBV2 and TRBJ2-7, reads EPEVTQTPSHQVTQMGQEVILRCVPISNHLYFYWYRQILGQKVEFLVSFYNNEISEKSEIFDDQFSVERPDGSNFTLKIRSTKLEDSAMYFCASTSGERYEQYFGPGTRLTVT.

In DNA form, the CDR3 reads TGTGCCAGCAGCCCCGGGAACATAGATACGCAGTATTTT. It translates to CASSPGNIDTQYF. This sequence joins TRBV7-9 and TRBJ2-3; weak D call: TRBD2 (5 bases). The CDR3 consists of 13 residues. V shed 5 bases and J shed 5 bases, with 11 bases lying between them. Germline V gives CDR1 SEHNR, CDR2 FQNEAQ (reference sequence).

This chain connects TRBV27 to TRBJ2-1; 8 bases align to TRBD1. The CDR3 consists of 15 residues. CDR1 and CDR2 (germline): MNHEY, SMNVEV (reference sequence). The V and J ends lost 2 bases and 2 bases, in that order; junction bases with no gene match: 2. CDR3 sequence (DNA): TGTGCCAGCAGTTTACCAGGGGGCGCCTACAATGAGCAGTTCTTC. Translating it yields CASSLPGGAYNEQFF.

This chain links TRBV2 with TRBJ1-1; 7 bases line up with TRBD1. This CDR3 contains 17 residues. Germline lookup yields CDR1 SNHLY and CDR2 FYNNEI. The V segment lost 4 bases and the J segment 4 bases; nucleotides outside the gene matches: 15. The CDR3 DNA sequence: TGTGCCAGCAGTGTATCAATCCGTACAGGGGACGGCACTGAAGCTTTCTTT. Translated, it gives CASSVSIRTGDGTEAFF.

The chain carries TRBV5-4 and TRBJ1-2; 8 positions agree with TRBD1. Per the germline V gene, CDR1 is SGHNT and CDR2 is YYREEE (reference sequence). With 4 bases clipped from V and 1 base from J, the junction kept 6 bases outside the gene matches. The length of the CDR3 is 15 residues. The CDR3 spells CASSLGTGDNYGYTF. The DNA for the CDR3 is TGTGCCAGCAGCCTAGGGACAGGCGATAACTATGGCTACACCTTC.

The chain links TRBV6-6 to TRBJ2-7, with D uncertain. The germline V gene encodes CDR1 MNHNY and CDR2 SVGAGI (reference sequence). Trimming took off 6 bases at V and 1 base at J, with 13 bases between the two ends. The CDR3 totals 14 residues. The CDR3 spells CASSPGSGSYEQYF. CDR3 DNA: TGTGCCAGCAGCCCTGGGTCGGGTTCCTACGAGCAGTACTTC.

V usage is TRBV5-1 and J usage is TRBJ1-2; no clear D. Trimming left V 0 bases short and J 6 bases short, with 9 bases between. The CDR3 is made up of 13 amino acids. The V gene's germline CDR1 is SGHRS and CDR2 YFSETQ. This CDR3 is CASSLAHLDGYTF. CDR3 nucleotide sequence: TGCGCCAGCAGCTTGGCCCATTTGGATGGCTACACCTTC.

The chain uses TRBV9 and TRBJ2-3; the D is unclear. Germline CDR1 is SGDLS and CDR2 is YYNGEE. V lost 2 bases and J lost 2, with 6 bases in between. This CDR3 spans 13 amino acids. In DNA form, the CDR3 reads TGTGCCAGCAGCGTGTTTTCCACAGATACGCAGTATTTT. The encoded protein is CASSVFSTDTQYF.

The gene calls are TRBV29-1 and TRBJ2-3, with 9 positions matching TRBD1. The V gene end was trimmed by 4 bases and the J gene end by 5 bases; junction bases not matched to a gene: 7. The CDR3 spans 14 residues. CDR1 is SQVTM, CDR2 ANQGSEA, per germline. This CDR3 reads CSVVRQGDGDTQYF. The CDR3 DNA reads TGCAGCGTTGTACGACAGGGGGACGGAGATACGCAGTATTTT.

The genes are TRBV7-9 and TRBJ2-7; 12 positions match TRBD1. Germline V gene data show CDR1 as SEHNR and CDR2 as FQNEAQ (reference sequence). V lost 10 bases to trimming and J lost 5 bases; unmatched junction nucleotides: 12. CDR3 size: 15 residues. This CDR3 reads CANLPGQGAFDEQYF. In DNA form, the CDR3 reads TGTGCCAACCTACCGGGACAGGGGGCTTTCGACGAGCAGTACTTC.

The table lists this clone with a few counts. The V call is TRBV7-9, the J call TRBJ1-3, with unresolved D. V was shortened by 2 bases and J by 0 bases, with 11 bases between the two germline ends. The CDR3 totals 16 residues. Germline loops: CDR1 SEHNR, CDR2 FQNEAQ (reference sequence). DNA for the CDR3: TGTGCCAGCAGCTTACACCGACCCGACTCTGGAAACACCATATATTTT. Translating it yields CASSLHRPDSGNTIYF.

This sequence joins TRBV28 and TRBJ1-5; TRBD1 might be the D (5 bases). Germline V gene sequence: CDR1 MDHEN, CDR2 SYDVKM. V shed 1 base and J shed 14 bases, with 9 bases lying between them. The CDR3 extends over 11 amino acids. The CDR3 protein is CASSLSGTKHF. Written as DNA, the CDR3 is TGTGCCAGCAGTTTATCTGGGACCAAGCATTTT. The variable domain in full, completed from reference TRBV28 and TRBJ1-5, reads DVKVTQSSRYLVKRTGEKVFLECVQDMDHENMFWYRQDPGLGLRLIYFSYDVKMKEKGDIPEGYSVSREKKERFSLILESASTNQTSMYLCASSLSGTKHFGDGTRLSIL.

The chain recombines TRBV7-3 with TRBJ1-2; TRBD1 agrees at 8 bases. The length of the CDR3 is 13 residues. Looked up from germline, CDR1 is SGHTA and CDR2 is FQGTGA. The trim removed 2 bases at V and 6 bases at J, leaving 2 bases unmatched. Here the CDR3 DNA reads TGTGCCAGCAGCTTAGCAGGGGGCAATGGCTACACCTTC. Translation gives CASSLAGGNGYTF.

The J gene is TRBJ2-1, the V gene TRBV7-9; D not certain. Germline V lookup: CDR1 SEHNR, CDR2 FQNEAQ (reference sequence). This CDR3 has 13 amino acids. V was clipped by 4 bases and J by 8 bases, with 12 bases between them. CDR3 region: CASSYILGHEQFF. The CDR3 DNA reads TGTGCCAGCAGCTATATTCTAGGTCATGAGCAGTTCTTC. Drawing the rest from reference TRBV7-9 and TRBJ2-1, the complete variable domain is DTGVSQNPRHKITKRGQNVTFRCDPISEHNRLYWYRQTLGQGPEFLTYFQNEAQLEKSRLLSDRFSAERPKGSFSTLEIQRTEQGDSAMYLCASSYILGHEQFFGPGTRLTVL.

The chain carries TRBV12-5 and TRBJ2-1; 10 nucleotides match TRBD1. Germline values: CDR1 LGHNT, CDR2 FRNRAP. J lost 7 bases, V lost 0 bases, and 9 bases had no gene match. This CDR3 region has 17 residues. CDR3 sequence reads: CASGLVPRDRGGNEQFF. CDR3 sequence (DNA): TGTGCTAGTGGTTTGGTCCCTCGGGACAGGGGAGGAAATGAGCAGTTCTTC.

The V and J genes are TRBV6-1 and TRBJ1-1, with D tentatively TRBD1 (5 bases). Trimming took off 9 bases at V and 4 bases at J, with 9 bases between the two ends. Germline CDR1 reads MNHNS; CDR2 reads SASEGT. The CDR3 is 11 residues long. This CDR3 is CASGGGTEAFF. The CDR3 region has the DNA TGTGCCAGTGGCGGGGGCACTGAAGCTTTCTTT.

The chain links TRBV27 to TRBJ2-1, with D tentatively TRBD2 (6 bases). CDR3 length: 15 residues. The V and J ends lost 3 bases and 4 bases respectively, with 13 bases between them. Germline values: CDR1 MNHEY, CDR2 SMNVEV (reference sequence). As DNA, the CDR3 is TGTGCCAGCAGTTTGGCGGCCGGAGGGTACAATGAGCAGTTCTTC. Translated, it gives CASSLAAGGYNEQFF.

The chain couples TRBV6-5 to TRBJ2-1, with 9 positions matching TRBD1. V shed 1 base, J shed 2 bases, and the junction held 3 bases outside the gene matches. Looked up from germline, CDR1 is MNHEY and CDR2 is SVGAGI. The CDR3 loop spans 16 amino acids. The CDR3 region is CASSYLGQGPYNEQFF. CDR3 DNA: TGTGCCAGCAGTTACTTAGGACAGGGGCCCTACAATGAGCAGTTCTTC.

The J gene is TRBJ2-5, the V gene TRBV28, with D possibly TRBD2 on 6 matching bases. V lost 3 bases, J lost 11 bases, and 10 bases lay in between. The CDR3 is 11 residues long. Germline lookup yields CDR1 MDHEN and CDR2 SYDVKM. The CDR3 DNA reads as TGTGCCAGCAGTTTTTCGGGGGAGCAGTACTTC. This encodes CASSFSGEQYF.

This chain joins TRBV6-6 and TRBJ2-3, with 9 bases lining up with TRBD2. Germline assignment: CDR1 MNHNY and CDR2 SVGAGI (reference sequence). The V segment lost 6 bases and the J segment 2 bases; nucleotides outside the gene matches: 6. The CDR3 runs 15 residues. This chain's CDR3 is CASSRGRGNTDTQYF. DNA of the CDR3: TGTGCCAGCAGCCGCGGGAGGGGAAACACAGATACGCAGTATTTT.

This chain links TRBV4-1 with TRBJ2-2; 10 bases match TRBD2. The V gene end was trimmed by 3 bases and the J gene end by 5 bases; junction bases not matched to a gene: 9. CDR1 is MGHRA and CDR2 is YSYEKL in the germline V gene. The CDR3 is made up of 17 amino acids. CDR3 sequence (DNA): TGCGCCAGCAGCCATATCGCTAGCGGGAGTGGTACCGGGGAGCTGTTTTTT. It translates to CASSHIASGSGTGELFF.